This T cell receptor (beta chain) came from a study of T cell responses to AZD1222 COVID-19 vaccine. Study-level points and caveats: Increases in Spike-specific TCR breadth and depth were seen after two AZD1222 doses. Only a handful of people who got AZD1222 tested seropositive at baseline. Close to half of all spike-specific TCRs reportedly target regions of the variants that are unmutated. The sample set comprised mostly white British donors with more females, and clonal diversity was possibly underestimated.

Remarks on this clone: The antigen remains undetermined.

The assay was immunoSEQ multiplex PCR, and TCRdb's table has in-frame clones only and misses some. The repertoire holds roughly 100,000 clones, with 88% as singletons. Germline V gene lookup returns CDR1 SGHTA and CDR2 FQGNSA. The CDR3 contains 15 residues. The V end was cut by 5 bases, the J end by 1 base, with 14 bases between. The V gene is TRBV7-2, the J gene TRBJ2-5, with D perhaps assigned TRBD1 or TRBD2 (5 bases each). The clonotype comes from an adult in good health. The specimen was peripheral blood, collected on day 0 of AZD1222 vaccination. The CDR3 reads CASSTSGRPQETQYF. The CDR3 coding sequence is TGTGCCAGCAGCACCTCGGGACGGCCCCAAGAGACCCAGTACTTC.